Shown below are 10 T cell receptor beta chains from a single sample sequenced in a study of T cells expressing NK-cell markers. TCRdb re-called the 5' RACE reads and shows each CDR3 protein once, DNA omitted. The sample table sets out some 390,000 distinct CDR3 sequences. Sequencing was done on a sample of blood T cells: a sorted CD56 or NKG2C T cell subset, CD4+ or CD8+ T cells, or bulk PBMC T cells (not recorded which). The receptors stem from a woman between 50 and 59 years old in good health.

V gene TRBV28 combines with J gene TRBJ2-3. From germline, CDR1 is MDHEN and CDR2 SYDVKM. This CDR3 region has 13 residues. The CDR3 spells CAISVAQPDTQYF.

The gene calls are TRBV7-9 and TRBJ1-2; the D gene TCRdb calls, TRBD1, cannot be checked with no DNA. CDR1 and CDR2 from the germline V gene are SEHNR and FQNEAQ (reference sequence). The CDR3 loop spans 15 amino acids. This CDR3 reads CASSPGQGANYGYTF.

The genes are TRBV24-1 and TRBJ2-1; as DNA is missing, the TRBD1 call by TCRdb cannot be tested. This CDR3 has 16 amino acids. Per germline, CDR1 KGHDR and CDR2 SFDVKD. CDR3 loop: CATSDPPGTGEVEQFF.

The chain is built from TRBV6-1 and TRBJ2-7; TCRdb indicates TRBD1, and absent DNA this call remains unverified. The CDR3 extends over 16 amino acids. CDR1 and CDR2 (germline): MNHNS, SASEGT. The chain's CDR3 is CASSDIGWWTDYEQYF.

The CDR3 here is CSARGDPGIGELFF. This rearrangement joins TRBV20-1 to TRBJ2-2; TCRdb calls TRBD1, which cannot be checked without DNA. Germline V CDR1 and CDR2: DFQATT, SNEGSKA (reference sequence). This CDR3 comprises 14 residues.

V is TRBV4-1 and J is TRBJ2-7; TCRdb gives TRBD2 as the D gene, but with no DNA this cannot be confirmed. The CDR3 extends over 14 amino acids. Germline CDR1 MGHRA, CDR2 YSYEKL. CDR3 amino acids: CASSQTSGGYEQYF.

The V gene is TRBV5-1, the J gene TRBJ2-7; TCRdb's D call, TRBD2, is unchecked because there is no DNA. CDR1 and CDR2 (germline): SGHRS, YFSETQ. This CDR3 is 17 amino acids long. CDR3 amino acids: CASRPQPSREFAGEQYF.

The rearrangement joins TRBV20-1 to TRBJ2-7. Per germline, CDR1 DFQATT and CDR2 SNEGSKA (reference sequence). The CDR3 extends over 15 amino acids. The CDR3 region is CSARDFRLNSYEQYF.

The chain recombines TRBV25-1 with TRBJ2-7; the D gene TCRdb calls, TRBD2, cannot be checked with no DNA. Germline CDR1 is MGHDK and CDR2 is SYGVNS. This CDR3 contains 15 residues. The CDR3: CASSPRAGLSYEQYF.

The rearrangement uses TRBV7-9 and TRBJ2-1. The CDR3 is made up of 17 amino acids. Germline CDR1 reads SEHNR; CDR2 reads FQNEAQ (reference sequence). CDR3 in amino acids: CASRLEVDPSSYNEQFF.